The sequence of this TCR beta chain was determined in a study of blood T cell repertoires in COVID-19. Study overall: Samples of COVID-19 (acute and convalescent) were obtained from the United States, Italy and Spain. PBMCs, B-cell-depleted T cells, or T cells provided the cDNA or gDNA that made up the material.

CDR3 length: 15 residues. Germline CDR1 SEHNR, CDR2 FQNEAQ (reference sequence). Deletions cut 5 bases from V and 4 bases from J, with 17 bases between. Assay: immunoSEQ multiplex PCR; the TCRdb copy retains only in-frame clones and omits some. The sample consists of 200,000 or so clones, roughly 80% of them appearing once. The V call is TRBV7-9, the J call TRBJ1-1; D is possibly TRBD1 (6 bases). Material for sequencing was peripheral blood. The origin of this receptor is a man aged 60-69 years with active or convalescent COVID-19. DNA for the CDR3: TGTGCCAGCAGCCCCTGGGGGGGCTCGGGCACTGAAGCTTTCTTT. This gives the protein CASSPWGGSGTEAFF.